The T cell receptor beta chain described here comes from a study of CD4 T cells in relation to SARS-CoV-2 and coronaviruses. The data were produced by immunoSEQ multiplex PCR, yet TCRdb's version contains in-frame clones alone and is incomplete. The sample has approximately 17,000 clones; 82% are singletons. The unexposed donors gave CD4+ T cells in about 2010-2019, prior to COVID-19. After roughly 9 days of culture, CD4+ T cells were isolated. On days 3 and 7, cultures got half fresh IL-2 medium. V dropped 1 base and J dropped 1 base, with 7 bases sitting between them. This CDR3 spans 14 amino acids. The germline V gene encodes CDR1 MNHEY and CDR2 SMNVEV (reference sequence). A note on this clone: No antigen is known for it.

V and J are TRBV27 and TRBJ1-1; tentatively, D is TRBD1 (5 bases). Sequences were obtained from CD4+ T cells from PBMCs, cultured in vitro. The receptor was derived from a human donor in good health. CDR3 loop: CASSLYDRNTEAFF. The CDR3 DNA reads as TGTGCCAGCAGTTTATATGACAGGAACACTGAAGCTTTCTTT.